The sequence of this T cell receptor (beta chain) was determined in a study of blood T cell repertoires in COVID-19. Study overall: PBMCs, B-cell-depleted T cells, or T cells were the source of the cDNA or gDNA that made up the material.

The CDR3 sequence is 15 residues long. With 3 bases removed from V and 4 bases from J, the gap between germline ends came to 18 bases. The germline V gene has CDR1 GTSNPN and CDR2 SVGIG (reference sequence). This table comes from immunoSEQ multiplex PCR, and its TCRdb copy is limited to in-frame clones, with some not included. The data show approximately 260,000 clones, roughly 87% seen once. Participant age was about 18 to 89 years, and participants resided in about two dozen US areas. Each participant's cohort was designated according to participant-reported clinical history. The sequenced material came from PBMCs or T cells enriched from blood (not recorded which). This sequence was found in a woman under 40 with acute COVID-19. This sequence joins TRBV30 and TRBJ2-5; D is unresolved. CDR3 residues: CAWRPAGSVSETQYF. The CDR3 nucleotides read TGTGCCTGGAGGCCAGCAGGATCCGTCTCAGAGACCCAGTACTTC. The whole variable domain, remainder taken from reference TRBV30 and TRBJ2-5, is SQTIHQWPATLVQPVGSPLSLECTVEGTSNPNLYWYRQAAGRGLQLLFYSVGIGQISSEVPQNLSASRPQDRQFILSSKKLLLSDSGFYLCAWRPAGSVSETQYFGPGTRLLVL.